The source of this T cell receptor (beta chain) is a study of blood T cell repertoires in COVID-19. Study background: Material from acute and convalescent COVID-19 was sourced from the United States, Italy and Spain.

Source study methods: Reference gene primer amplification gave estimated nucleated cell counts. TCRdb's copy holds only in-frame clones and misses some; the assay was immunoSEQ multiplex PCR. The V and J calls and clone size were taken over from that table, and D and trimming were inferred from the DNA. The top ten hold about 16% of the sample, which has about 55,000 clones, approximately 85% seen once. Trimming left V 5 bases short and J 7 bases short, with 12 bases between. In germline, CDR1 is MDHEN, CDR2 SYDVKM. The CDR3 length is 13 residues. The TCR sequence derives from a human donor in a cohort sampled during active COVID-19. The gene calls are TRBV28 and TRBJ1-5; D call uncertain. The sample was peripheral blood. The CDR3: CASSRRSGQPQHF. The DNA of the CDR3 is TGTGCCAGCAGTCGACGATCCGGGCAGCCCCAGCATTTT.